What follows describes a single T cell receptor (beta chain). Its antigen is not identified. This sample stems from a study of T cell responses to AZD1222 COVID-19 vaccine. General study points: Rises in breadth and depth of Spike-specific TCRs came after two AZD1222 doses. Reportedly, close to half of spike-specific TCRs are directed against unmutated variant regions.

The assay was immunoSEQ multiplex PCR, and TCRdb's table has in-frame clones only and misses some. Among 140,000 to 150,000 clones, roughly 84% were seen once, and the ten largest hold 5% to 5.5%. The sequences come from peripheral blood, collected 28 days after the second AZD1222 dose. This TCR was recovered from an adult who received the AZD1222 COVID-19 vaccine.

The CDR3, as DNA: TGTGCCAGCAGTGTTAGCATCCCCGGGGAGCTGTTTTTT. It yields the protein CASSVSIPGELFF. The V and J genes are TRBV2 and TRBJ2-2; D call uncertain. V lost 4 bases and J 6 bases, leaving 9 bases between the germline ends. CDR3 length equals 13 residues. The germline CDR1 and CDR2 sequences are SNHLY and FYNNEI.